The 29 T cell receptor beta chains below all came from one sample that was sequenced in a study of memory B cells and T cells in multiple sclerosis. Assay used: immunoSEQ multiplex PCR; TCRdb lists only in-frame clones, some missing. The sample has some 48,000 clones, roughly 82% seen once. No antigen has been identified for these receptors. Stimulus-free culture yielded autoproliferating CFSE-dim and non-proliferating CFSE-high T cells, each sequenced separately. Cultures began with about 50 million CFSE-labeled PBMCs, unstimulated for around 7 days, with replicate wells pooled. Sample: PBMCs from blood kept in culture. These receptors originate from a human donor with multiple sclerosis.

V and J are TRBV28 and TRBJ2-2, with D uncertain. V was cut by 2 bases and J by 2 bases, with 6 bases left in between. Germline V gene sequence: CDR1 MDHEN, CDR2 SYDVKM. The CDR3 is 14 amino acids. The DNA for the CDR3 is TGTGCCAGCAGTTTACAGGCAAACACCGGGGAGCTGTTTTTT. Amino acids: CASSLQANTGELFF.

The chain joins TRBV2 to TRBJ1-1, with D possibly being TRBD1 (6 bases). Trimming removed 6 bases at V and 6 bases at J, with 14 bases between. The CDR3 has 13 amino acids. Per germline, CDR1 SNHLY and CDR2 FYNNEI. The CDR3 sequence is CASREQGSAEAFF. CDR3 DNA sequence: TGTGCCAGCAGGGAACAGGGCTCAGCTGAAGCTTTCTTT.

The genes are TRBV11-3 and TRBJ2-3, with no clear D. Trimming took 2 bases from V and 7 from J, leaving 7 bases between them. Germline V lookup: CDR1 SGHNT, CDR2 YENEEA. CDR3 length equals 12 residues. In nucleotides, the CDR3 is TGTGCCAGCAGCTTAAACCCCCATACGCAGTATTTT. Its translation is CASSLNPHTQYF.

The V and J genes are TRBV11-2 and TRBJ2-1; 11 bases fit TRBD2. The V gene's germline CDR1 is SGHAT and CDR2 FQNNGV. Losses at the gene ends were 1 base for V and 10 bases for J; bases not matched to a gene: 6. This CDR3 has 15 amino acids. CDR3 nucleotides: TGTGCCAGCAGCTTAGTGGTAGCGGGGGGGCGCGAGCAGTTCTTC. This translates into CASSLVVAGGREQFF.

About this clone: This sample includes further DNA sequences coding for the same CDR3. This chain joins TRBV10-3 and TRBJ1-1; tentatively, D is TRBD1 (6 bases). From germline, CDR1 is ENHRY and CDR2 SYGVKD. The CDR3 has 12 amino acids. The V end lost 3 bases, the J end lost 4 bases, and 6 bases lay between the germline ends. DNA of the CDR3: TGTGCCATCAGTGAAGGGGGCACTGAAGCTTTCTTT. Residues: CAISEGGTEAFF.

The chain couples TRBV7-7 to TRBJ2-1; 9 positions match TRBD2. The CDR3 consists of 16 residues. Trimming at V came to 5 bases and at J to 1 base, leaving 6 bases not matched to a gene. Germline-derived CDR1 and CDR2 are SSHAT and FNYEAQ (reference sequence). The CDR3 bases are TGTGCCAGCAGCCCAGGGACTAGCCGATCCTACAATGAGCAGTTCTTC. The encoded protein is CASSPGTSRSYNEQFF.

V usage is TRBV6-1 and J usage is TRBJ1-2, with no clear D. CDR1 and CDR2 (germline): MNHNS, SASEGT. V dropped 6 bases and J dropped 2 bases, with 10 bases sitting between them. This CDR3 is 13 amino acids long. The CDR3 nucleotides are TGTGCCAGCAGCCCGGACGGAAACTATGGCTACACCTTC. This translates into CASSPDGNYGYTF.

The V call is TRBV9, the J call TRBJ2-5; 7 nucleotides agree with TRBD2. Per germline, CDR1 SGDLS and CDR2 YYNGEE. The CDR3 sequence is 16 residues long. J gave up 2 bases and V 4 bases, and 11 bases lay outside the gene matches. The CDR3 nucleotides are TGTGCCAGCAGCCCCCCGGGGAGGGACTCACAAGAGACCCAGTACTTC. Amino acids: CASSPPGRDSQETQYF.

The chain links TRBV4-3 to TRBJ2-7; 7 bases are shared with TRBD1. Germline CDR1 is LGHNA and CDR2 is YSLEER. The CDR3 is 16 amino acids. V shed 4 bases, J shed 0 bases, and the junction held 9 bases outside the gene matches. The CDR3 DNA reads TGCGCCAGCAGCCCTCGGACAGGACCAAGCTCCTACGAGCAGTACTTC. Its translation: CASSPRTGPSSYEQYF.

V gene TRBV7-9 combines with J gene TRBJ1-5; D gene ambiguous. Per germline, CDR1 SEHNR and CDR2 FQNEAQ (reference sequence). CDR3 length: 14 residues. V was cut by 5 bases and J by 4 bases, with 12 bases left in between. The CDR3, as DNA: TGTGCCAGCAGCCCGGCTGCGGGGAATCAGCCCCAGCATTTT. Translation gives CASSPAAGNQPQHF.

The rearrangement uses TRBV19 and TRBJ2-1; D perhaps matches TRBD1 (6 bases). The CDR3 is made up of 13 amino acids. V was pared by 5 bases and J by 8 bases, with 13 bases between. Germline CDR1 LNHDA, CDR2 SQIVND (reference sequence). CDR3 bases: TGTGCCAGTAGTGAGCAGGGGATGTATGAGCAGTTCTTC. Translated, it gives CASSEQGMYEQFF.

V usage is TRBV9 and J usage is TRBJ2-1, with TRBD2 matching 8 bases. V was pared by 0 bases and J by 7 bases, with 6 bases of the junction left unmatched. Per the germline V gene, CDR1 is SGDLS and CDR2 is YYNGEE. The CDR3 is 15 residues long. CDR3 coding DNA: TGTGCCAGCAGCGTAGCAGGCGGGGGGCCAAATGAGCAGTTCTTC. This codes for CASSVAGGGPNEQFF.

The chain links TRBV19 to TRBJ2-6; TRBD1 is a possible D gene (5 bases). Germline V gene data show CDR1 as LNHDA and CDR2 as SQIVND (reference sequence). This CDR3 has 16 amino acids. Trimming cost V 8 bases and J 0 bases, with 14 bases left between them. The DNA for the CDR3 is TGTGCCAGTTTTGACAGCGCAAACTCTGGGGCCAACGTCCTGACTTTC. Residues: CASFDSANSGANVLTF.

The genes are TRBV13 and TRBJ2-1, with 8 bases identical to TRBD2. Germline V lookup: CDR1 PRHDT, CDR2 FYEKMQ (reference sequence). This CDR3 has 16 amino acids. Trimming took 5 bases from V and 7 from J; bases not matched to a gene: 13. CDR3 loop: CASSPALAGPGNEQFF. The CDR3, as DNA: TGTGCCAGCAGCCCGGCTTTAGCGGGGCCCGGGAATGAGCAGTTCTTC.

The chain joins TRBV6-5 to TRBJ2-5, with TRBD2 matching 11 bases. The germline V gene encodes CDR1 MNHEY and CDR2 SVGAGI. There are 15 residues in the CDR3. After removal of 2 bases from V and 2 bases from J, the junction contained 1 base not matched to a gene. Here the CDR3 reads CASSYLAGGQETQYF. The CDR3 bases are TGTGCCAGCAGTTACCTAGCGGGGGGACAAGAGACCCAGTACTTC.

The rearrangement uses TRBV11-2 and TRBJ2-7; TRBD1 matches 9 bases. This CDR3 is 15 amino acids long. The germline V gene has CDR1 SGHAT and CDR2 FQNNGV. J gave up 6 bases and V 5 bases, and 11 bases lay outside the gene matches. CDR3 nucleotides: TGTGCCAGCAGCCAACAACCGGGACAGGGATCCGAGCAGTACTTC. Protein sequence: CASSQQPGQGSEQYF.

V gene TRBV1 combines with J gene TRBJ2-5; TRBD2 is the table's D call and was not checked against the DNA. TRBV1 is a known pseudogene. The CDR3 contains 16 residues. The DNA for the CDR3 is TGCACCAGCAGCCAGTTCAAACGGAGACTTAGAGCGACCCAGTACTTC. As protein: CTSSQFKRRLRATQYF.

This sequence joins TRBV5-1 and TRBJ2-3; weak D call: TRBD1 (5 bases). The CDR3 sequence is 15 residues long. V lost 3 bases and J lost 2, with 13 bases in between. Per germline, CDR1 SGHRS and CDR2 YFSETQ. CDR3 sequence reads: CASSSTVQYTDTQYF. The CDR3 nucleotides are TGCGCCAGCAGCTCGACAGTGCAGTACACAGATACGCAGTATTTT.

This rearrangement joins TRBV7-6 to TRBJ1-1; D perhaps matches TRBD1 (6 bases). Germline-derived CDR1 and CDR2 are SGHVS and FNYEAQ. Trimming shortened V by 1 base and J by 6 bases, and 6 bases separated the two germline ends. CDR3 length equals 12 residues. The CDR3 loop is CASSLEGAEAFF. CDR3 nucleotide sequence: TGTGCCAGCAGCTTAGAGGGGGCTGAAGCTTTCTTT.

This chain uses TRBV9 with TRBJ1-5; 7 positions match TRBD1. Germline assignment: CDR1 SGDLS and CDR2 YYNGEE. V lost 1 base to trimming and J lost 3 bases; unmatched junction nucleotides: 4. The CDR3 runs 15 residues. The CDR3 nucleotides are TGTGCCAGCAGCGTACAGGGGGGATTCAATCAGCCCCAGCATTTT. Translation: CASSVQGGFNQPQHF.

The chain is built from TRBV4-3 and TRBJ1-2, with 10 bases that match TRBD1. The trim removed 4 bases at V and 6 bases at J, leaving 8 bases unmatched. This CDR3 comprises 15 residues. Germline V gene sequence: CDR1 LGHNA, CDR2 YSLEER. The CDR3 coding sequence is TGCGCCAGCAGCCCGGGCATGGGACAGGGGCATGGCTACACCTTC. Protein product: CASSPGMGQGHGYTF.

The DNA of the CDR3 is TGTGCCAGCAGTGAAACACCAGTGGGATCGGCCCTCACAGATACGCAGTATTTT. Protein product: CASSETPVGSALTDTQYF. The chain employs TRBV2 and TRBJ2-3; D is unresolved. CDR1 is SNHLY and CDR2 is FYNNEI in the germline V gene. V lost 2 bases, J lost 2 bases, and 20 bases lay in between. The CDR3 is 18 residues long. The full variable domain, its missing parts supplied by reference TRBV2 and TRBJ2-3, is EPEVTQTPSHQVTQMGQEVILRCVPISNHLYFYWYRQILGQKVEFLVSFYNNEISEKSEIFDDQFSVERPDGSNFTLKIRSTKLEDSAMYFCASSETPVGSALTDTQYFGPGTRLTVL.

This clone was seen a single time. The chain links TRBV5-1 to TRBJ2-3; 7 bases align to TRBD2. Germline lookup yields CDR1 SGHRS and CDR2 YFSETQ. The CDR3 runs to 16 residues. The V segment lost 3 bases and the J segment 4 bases; nucleotides outside the gene matches: 11. CDR3 sequence reads: CASSSLGGGFSDTQYF. The CDR3 region has the DNA TGCGCCAGCAGCTCCTTAGGCGGGGGATTCTCAGATACGCAGTATTTT.

The DNA for the CDR3 is TGTGCCAGCATGTTCCGGGCGGGGGGCTCCTACAATGAGCAGTTCTTC. It is translated as CASMFRAGGSYNEQFF. This chain links TRBV6-6 with TRBJ2-1, with 8 positions matching TRBD2. This CDR3 has 16 amino acids. Germline CDR1 is MNHNY and CDR2 is SVGAGI (reference sequence). V dropped 7 bases and J dropped 0; count of bases not matched to a gene: 8.

The chain couples TRBV11-2 to TRBJ2-5; TRBD1 agrees at 12 bases. V trimming: 5 bases; J trimming: 5 bases; junction bases outside the gene matches: 6. Per the germline V gene, CDR1 is SGHAT and CDR2 is FQNNGV. The CDR3 has 15 amino acids. CDR3 nucleotides: TGTGCCAGCAGCGGGACAGGGGGCCAGGGGGAGACCCAGTACTTC. Its translation: CASSGTGGQGETQYF.

The genes are TRBV2 and TRBJ2-5; 9 nucleotides match TRBD1. Trimming at V came to 9 bases and at J to 4 bases, leaving 24 bases not matched to a gene. The CDR3 loop spans 19 amino acids. Germline assignment: CDR1 SNHLY and CDR2 FYNNEI. The CDR3 DNA sequence: TGTGCCAGTTATACCGGGACAGGGAAGTTGGGCGGGGGAATAGAGACCCAGTACTTC. It encodes CASYTGTGKLGGGIETQYF.

The sample holds one count of this clone. This chain connects TRBV10-3 to TRBJ1-1; 11 bases map to TRBD1. The J segment lost 4 bases and the V segment lost 10 bases, leaving 2 bases of the junction unmatched. This CDR3 has 12 amino acids. Per germline, CDR1 ENHRY and CDR2 SYGVKD. The CDR3 loop reads CATGTGGTEAFF. CDR3 DNA: TGTGCCACCGGGACAGGGGGCACTGAAGCTTTCTTT.

The chain uses TRBV5-1 and TRBJ2-6; D is unclear. The V gene lost 3 bases and the J gene lost 2 bases, with 6 bases spanning the gap. In germline, CDR1 is SGHRS, CDR2 YFSETQ. The CDR3 totals 14 residues. The CDR3 region is CASSSGPGANVLTF. The DNA for the CDR3 is TGCGCCAGCAGCTCGGGCCCTGGGGCCAACGTCCTGACTTTC. Variable domain in full (rest from reference TRBV5-1 and TRBJ2-6): KAGVTQTPRYLIKTRGQQVTLSCSPISGHRSVSWYQQTPGQGLQFLFEYFSETQRNKGNFPGRFSGRQFSNSRSEMNVSTLELGDSALYLCASSSGPGANVLTFGAGSRLTVL.

The V gene is TRBV27, the J gene TRBJ1-2; D is possibly TRBD1 (5 bases). Trimming removed 6 bases at V and 2 bases at J, with 19 bases between. This CDR3 contains 16 residues. Per germline, CDR1 MNHEY and CDR2 SMNVEV (reference sequence). The CDR3 DNA sequence: TGTGCCAGCAGCCTACAGGTACCAACGAGCAACTATGGCTACACCTTC. It is translated as CASSLQVPTSNYGYTF.